This T cell receptor (beta chain) was observed in a study of cytomegalovirus exposure and HLA in healthy donors. The PCR made use of 60 Vbeta and 13 Jbeta primers. The repertoire was sequenced with immunoSEQ multiplex PCR; TCRdb's copy has only in-frame clones and lacks some. The sample lists around 86,000 clones, approximately 7.7% seen once, with 2.3% in the top ten. This CDR3 has 16 amino acids. Germline trimming cut 2 bases from V and 4 bases from J; bases unmatched to any gene: 6. Germline assignment: CDR1 SGHTA and CDR2 FQGNSA. Donors were nominally healthy when sampled, though unrecorded immune exposures were likely.

This clonotype was sampled from a man aged 45 to 65 in good health and CMV-seronegative. Sequencing was performed on PBMCs. The chain couples TRBV7-2 to TRBJ2-3; 10 positions match TRBD2. The DNA for the CDR3 is TGTGCCAGCAGCTTACGGATAGCGGGGGGAGCAGATACGCAGTATTTT. Translation: CASSLRIAGGADTQYF. The variable domain in full, completed from reference TRBV7-2 and TRBJ2-3, reads GAGVSQSPSNKVTEKGKDVELRCDPISGHTALYWYRQSLGQGLEFLIYFQGNSAPDKSGLPSDRFSAERTGGSVSTLTIQRTQQEDSAVYLCASSLRIAGGADTQYFGPGTRLTVL.